These 2 T cell receptor beta chains originate from one sample sequenced in a study of T cell repertoires in cytomegalovirus infection. No antigens are known for them. One entry per CDR3 protein, called by TCRdb with MiXCR from the reads. Among about 360,000 distinct CDR3 sequences, 34% were seen once, and the ten largest hold approximately 13%. Sequenced here: cultured PBMCs, sampled from culture after CMV antigen stimulation. The receptors stem from a human donor in good health (CMV status not recorded). Some clones in this sample may be carry-over from other donors' samples.

The chain combines TRBV7-2 with TRBJ2-7; 8 bases line up with TRBD2. CDR1 is SGHTA, CDR2 FQGNSA, per germline. The CDR3 extends over 12 amino acids. The DNA of the CDR3 is TGTGGAAAGGCGGGGGGCCCTTACGAGCAGTACTTC. This gives the protein CGKAGGPYEQYF.

The gene calls are TRBV6-2 or TRBV6-3 and TRBJ2-7, with D possibly matching TRBD2 (6 bases). V shed 3 bases and J shed 9 bases, with 24 bases lying between them. This CDR3 is built from 16 residues. Germline assignment: CDR1 MNHEY and CDR2 SVGEGT. CDR3 loop: CASSYLSAREPSRQYV. The CDR3 DNA reads TGTGCCAGCAGTTATCTATCCGCCCGGGAGCCTAGCCGGCAGTACGTC.